Shown below are 8 T cell receptor beta chains from a single sample sequenced in a study of blood T cell repertoires in COVID-19. The assay was immunoSEQ multiplex PCR, and TCRdb's table has in-frame clones only and misses some. The table shows 40,000 or so clones, with 90% occurring only once. The sample comprised peripheral blood. The receptors originated from a man aged 50-59 years with active COVID-19.

The chain links TRBV5-4 to TRBJ2-1; 8 bases fit TRBD1. This CDR3 comprises 19 residues. V lost 4 bases and J lost 3; bases outside the gene matches: 18. CDR1 and CDR2 from the germline V gene are SGHNT and YYREEE (reference sequence). The CDR3 bases are TGTGCCAGCAGCACGGACAGGGTAGGTAGGGTCGGAAACTACAATGAGCAGTTCTTC. Translating it yields CASSTDRVGRVGNYNEQFF.

The chain couples TRBV27 to TRBJ2-3; 7 bases map to TRBD1. V was clipped by 2 bases and J by 2 bases; unmatched bases: 10. The CDR3 is 17 residues long. Germline loops: CDR1 MNHEY, CDR2 SMNVEV (reference sequence). CDR3 nucleotides: TGTGCCAGCAGTTTAAGGCGGCAGGGGGATAACACAGATACGCAGTATTTT. Amino acid sequence: CASSLRRQGDNTDTQYF.

The chain joins TRBV11-3 to TRBJ2-5; TRBD1 aligns across 11 bases. This CDR3 has 14 amino acids. Trimming cost V 5 bases and J 5 bases; bases outside gene matches: 4. Germline V CDR1 and CDR2: SGHNT, YENEEA. CDR3 sequence reads: CASSRTGGGETQYF. The CDR3 DNA is TGTGCCAGCAGCCGGACAGGGGGCGGCGAGACCCAGTACTTC.

The chain uses TRBV29-1 and TRBJ1-3; D is undetermined. Germline CDR1 SQVTM, CDR2 ANQGSEA. V was cut by 7 bases and J by 0 bases, with 10 bases left in between. This CDR3 region has 13 residues. The CDR3 DNA reads as TGCAGCGCCCTAATTCGCTCTGGAAACACCATATATTTT. It specifies CSALIRSGNTIYF.

The gene calls are TRBV24-1 and TRBJ2-1, with D tentatively TRBD1 (6 bases). The CDR3 length is 16 residues. Trimming removed 4 bases at V and 2 bases at J, with 14 bases between. Germline V gene lookup returns CDR1 KGHDR and CDR2 SFDVKD. The CDR3 region has the DNA TGTGCCACCAGTGACACAGGGAAATTGACCTACAATGAGCAGTTCTTC. Translated, it gives CATSDTGKLTYNEQFF.

V is TRBV28 and J is TRBJ2-5; weak D call: TRBD1 (5 bases). The CDR3 is made up of 14 amino acids. V lost 1 base to trimming and J lost 5 bases, with 11 bases between them. CDR1 and CDR2 from the germline V gene are MDHEN and SYDVKM. CDR3 amino acids: CASSLSSRVETQYF. CDR3 in DNA: TGTGCCAGCAGTTTATCAAGCAGGGTGGAGACCCAGTACTTC.

The chain carries TRBV5-1 and TRBJ2-3; TRBD2 aligns across 15 bases. The CDR3 runs 16 residues. Germline-derived CDR1 and CDR2 are SGHRS and YFSETQ. V lost 4 bases to trimming and J lost 5 bases; unmatched junction nucleotides: 5. Here the CDR3 reads CASSRTSGGAGDTQYF. The DNA for the CDR3 is TGCGCCAGCAGCAGGACTAGCGGGGGGGCTGGAGATACGCAGTATTTT. The complete variable domain, with remaining parts taken from reference TRBV5-1 and TRBJ2-3, reads KAGVTQTPRYLIKTRGQQVTLSCSPISGHRSVSWYQQTPGQGLQFLFEYFSETQRNKGNFPGRFSGRQFSNSRSEMNVSTLELGDSALYLCASSRTSGGAGDTQYFGPGTRLTVL.

This chain links TRBV4-2 with TRBJ1-1, with 8 bases aligning to TRBD1. The V segment lost 2 bases and the J segment 5 bases; nucleotides outside the gene matches: 10. The CDR3 totals 16 residues. Germline V gene sequence: CDR1 LGHNA, CDR2 YNFKEQ. For the CDR3, the DNA is TGTGCCAGCAGCCAACATCAGACAGGGGTATATACTGAAGCTTTCTTT. Protein product: CASSQHQTGVYTEAFF.